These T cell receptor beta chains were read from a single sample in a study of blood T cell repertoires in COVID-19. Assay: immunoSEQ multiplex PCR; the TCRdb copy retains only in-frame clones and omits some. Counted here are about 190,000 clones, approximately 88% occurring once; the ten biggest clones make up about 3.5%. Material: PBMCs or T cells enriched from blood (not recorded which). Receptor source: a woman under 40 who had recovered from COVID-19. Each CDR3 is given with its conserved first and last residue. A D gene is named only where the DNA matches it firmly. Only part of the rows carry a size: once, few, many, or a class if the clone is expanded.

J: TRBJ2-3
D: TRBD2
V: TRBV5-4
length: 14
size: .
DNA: TGTGCCAGCAGTACGGGACTAGCGACAGATACGCAGTATTTT
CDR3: CASSTGLATDTQYF

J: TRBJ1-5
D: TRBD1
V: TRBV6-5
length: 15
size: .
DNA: TGTGCCAGCAGTTGGACAGGGGGCTTCGATCAGCCCCAGCATTTT
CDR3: CASSWTGGFDQPQHF

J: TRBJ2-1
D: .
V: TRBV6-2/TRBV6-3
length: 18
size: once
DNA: TGTGCCAGCAGTTACCGCGCGGGCGGGGGCCTCTCCTACAATGAGCAGTTCTTC
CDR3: CASSYRAGGGLSYNEQFF

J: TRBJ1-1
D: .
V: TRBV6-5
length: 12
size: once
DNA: TGTGCCAGCAGTTACTCAACGGGGGTAGCTTTCTTT
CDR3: CASSYSTGVAFF

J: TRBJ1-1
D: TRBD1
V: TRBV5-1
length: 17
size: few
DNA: TGCGCCAGCAGCTTGGCACCCCCGGGACAGGGGAAAACTGAAGCTTTCTTT
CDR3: CASSLAPPGQGKTEAFF

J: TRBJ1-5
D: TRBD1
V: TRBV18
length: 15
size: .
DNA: TGTGCCAGCTCACCAGCACAGGGGACCAATCAGCCCCAGCATTTT
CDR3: CASSPAQGTNQPQHF

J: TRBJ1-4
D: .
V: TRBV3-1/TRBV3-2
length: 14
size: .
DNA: TGTGCCAGCAGCCTCCGGACACAGAATGAAAAACTGTTTTTT
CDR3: CASSLRTQNEKLFF

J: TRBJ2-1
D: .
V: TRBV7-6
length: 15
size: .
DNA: TGTGCCAGCAGCTTAGAGGGGGGGGACGACAATGAGCAGTTCTTC
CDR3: CASSLEGGDDNEQFF

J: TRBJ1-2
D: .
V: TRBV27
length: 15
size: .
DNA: TGTGCCAGCAGTTTCTCCTACGAAGTGAACTATGGCTACACCTTC
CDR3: CASSFSYEVNYGYTF

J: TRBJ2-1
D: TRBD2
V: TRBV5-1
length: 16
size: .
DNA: TGCGCCAGCAGCTTGAGCGGGGGGAACTCCTACAATGAGCAGTTCTTC
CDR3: CASSLSGGNSYNEQFF

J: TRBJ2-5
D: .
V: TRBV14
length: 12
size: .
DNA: TGTGCCAGCAGCCTGTTACAAGAGACCCAGTACTTC
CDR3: CASSLLQETQYF

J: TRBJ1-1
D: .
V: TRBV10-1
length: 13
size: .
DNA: TGCGCCAGCCGGGATTGGGGTGGGACTGAAGCTTTCTTT
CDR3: CASRDWGGTEAFF

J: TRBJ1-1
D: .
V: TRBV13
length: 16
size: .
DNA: TGTGCCAGCAGCTTAGTCCAGGGCGTGGTGAACACTGAAGCTTTCTTT
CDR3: CASSLVQGVVNTEAFF

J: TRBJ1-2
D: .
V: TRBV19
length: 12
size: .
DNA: TGTGCCAGTAGTTTCAGGGACTATGGCTACACCTTC
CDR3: CASSFRDYGYTF

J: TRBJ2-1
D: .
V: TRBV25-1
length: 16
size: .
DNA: TGTGCCAGCAGTGAAATCGGACAGACGAGGTACAATGAGCAGTTCTTC
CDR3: CASSEIGQTRYNEQFF

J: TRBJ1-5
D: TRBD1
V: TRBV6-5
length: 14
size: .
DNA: TGTGCCACCGGACAGGGGGCTTTTAATCAGCCCCAGCATTTT
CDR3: CATGQGAFNQPQHF

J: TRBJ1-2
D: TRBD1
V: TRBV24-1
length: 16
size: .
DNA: TGTGCCACCAGTGATTCTGGACGACAGGGGTCGGGTGGCTACACCTTC
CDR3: CATSDSGRQGSGGYTF

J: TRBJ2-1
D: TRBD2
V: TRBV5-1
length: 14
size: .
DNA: TGCGCCAGCAGCTTGGGGACTAGCGGACTTGAGCAGTTCTTC
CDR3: CASSLGTSGLEQFF